The 17 T cell receptor beta chains given below trace back to one sample, sequenced in a study of shared clonotypes between healthy human individuals. Positively selected for CCR7, the CD45RO-negative cells used as naive CD8 cells excluded terminally differentiated effector memory CD45RA+ cells. Sequenced by immunoSEQ multiplex PCR; TCRdb stores in-frame clones only, minus some. This sample yields around 640,000 clones, of which 96% are seen a single time; roughly 0.1% belongs to the top ten. Sequencing input: naive CD8+ T cells sorted from blood. These receptors came from a woman in her 30s in good health.

The V call is TRBV20-1, the J call TRBJ1-1; D unclear. This CDR3 is 11 amino acids long. V gave up 0 bases and J gave up 11 bases, with 10 bases separating them. Germline lookup yields CDR1 DFQATT and CDR2 SNEGSKA (reference sequence). The DNA for the CDR3 is TGCAGTGCTAGAGACGGGTCACGGGCTTTCTTT. Translating gives CSARDGSRAFF.

The V and J genes are TRBV13 and TRBJ2-1; perhaps TRBD2 as D (6 bases). The V end was cut by 3 bases, the J end by 2 bases, with 20 bases between. Looked up from germline, CDR1 is PRHDT and CDR2 is FYEKMQ (reference sequence). The CDR3 has 18 amino acids. The DNA of the CDR3 is TGTGCCAGCAGCTTCGATACCTCCCGGGACTCAACCTACAATGAGCAGTTCTTC. Residues: CASSFDTSRDSTYNEQFF.

This chain connects TRBV5-6 to TRBJ1-2, with 7 bases aligning to TRBD1. V lost 4 bases to trimming and J lost 4 bases; unmatched junction nucleotides: 7. The CDR3 covers 14 residues. The V gene's germline CDR1 is SGHDT and CDR2 YYEEEE. For the CDR3, the DNA is TGTGCCAGCAGCCTTCACAGGGGTGGCTATGGCTACACCTTC. Its translation: CASSLHRGGYGYTF.

This chain connects TRBV28 to TRBJ2-1; TRBD2 matches at 9 bases. Germline V lookup: CDR1 MDHEN, CDR2 SYDVKM. Trimming at V came to 5 bases and at J to 2 bases, leaving 10 bases not matched to a gene. This CDR3 comprises 17 residues. CDR3 DNA sequence: TGTGCCAGCAGTCAAGCCTCTTCTAGCGGGGCCTACAATGAGCAGTTCTTC. This gives the protein CASSQASSSGAYNEQFF.

The rearrangement uses TRBV2 and TRBJ2-7; D is perhaps TRBD2 (6 bases). Trimming removed 1 base from V and 6 bases from J, with 13 bases in between. Germline V CDR1 and CDR2: SNHLY, FYNNEI. CDR3 size: 14 residues. CDR3 in DNA: TGTGCCAGCAGTGAAGGCGGCGGGATGGGCGAGCAGTACTTC. Encoded protein: CASSEGGGMGEQYF.

This clone was counted a single time. The J gene is TRBJ2-2, the V gene TRBV5-8; 7 bases are a match to TRBD1. CDR1 and CDR2 from the germline V gene are SGHTS and YDEGEE. CDR3 size: 17 residues. The V and J ends lost 0 bases and 2 bases, in that order; junction bases with no gene match: 7. The CDR3 bases are TGTGCCAGCAGCTTGGTCTTGTGGGACAGAAACACCGGGGAGCTGTTTTTT. As protein: CASSLVLWDRNTGELFF.

The count of this clone is one. The rearrangement joins TRBV28 to TRBJ2-7, with D perhaps matching TRBD2 (5 bases). The V end was cut by 5 bases, the J end by 0 bases, with 14 bases between. Germline V gives CDR1 MDHEN, CDR2 SYDVKM. This CDR3 is built from 15 residues. The CDR3 protein is CASSPSSGYSYEQYF. DNA of the CDR3: TGTGCCAGCAGTCCCTCGAGCGGATACTCCTACGAGCAGTACTTC.

V usage is TRBV15 and J usage is TRBJ2-1, with 7 bases matching TRBD2. The CDR3 runs to 17 residues. V gave up 0 bases and J gave up 4 bases; unmatched junction bases: 9. Germline loops: CDR1 LNHNV, CDR2 YYDKDF (reference sequence). The CDR3 region is CATSREGSGTIYNEQFF. CDR3 DNA sequence: TGTGCCACCAGCAGAGAGGGATCCGGGACTATTTACAATGAGCAGTTCTTC.

The gene calls are TRBV7-9 and TRBJ2-7; D unclear. There are 14 residues in the CDR3. Trimming took 0 bases from V and 9 from J, leaving 15 bases between them. From germline, CDR1 is SEHNR and CDR2 FQNEAQ (reference sequence). The CDR3 sequence: CASSLAGVADGQYF. DNA for the CDR3: TGTGCCAGCAGCTTAGCCGGAGTTGCTGATGGGCAGTACTTC.

The chain joins TRBV29-1 to TRBJ1-1; D is unresolved. This CDR3 spans 14 amino acids. Trimming shortened V by 7 bases and J by 0 bases, and 15 bases separated the two germline ends. Germline V lookup: CDR1 SQVTM, CDR2 ANQGSEA. The CDR3 region is CSAGPRQMNTEAFF. The CDR3 coding sequence is TGCAGCGCTGGACCGAGGCAGATGAACACTGAAGCTTTCTTT. The variable domain in full, completed from reference TRBV29-1 and TRBJ1-1, reads SAVISQKPSRDICQRGTSLTIQCQVDSQVTMMFWYRQQPGQSLTLIATANQGSEATYESGFVIDKFPISRPNLTFSTLTVSNMSPEDSSIYLCSAGPRQMNTEAFFGQGTRLTVV.

This chain uses TRBV7-2 with TRBJ1-5; no clear D gene. This CDR3 spans 13 amino acids. V lost 5 bases to trimming and J lost 5 bases, with 10 bases between them. Per the germline V gene, CDR1 is SGHTA and CDR2 is FQGNSA. The CDR3 bases are TGTGCCAGCAGCGTATCCAGTCATCAGCCCCAGCATTTT. The encoded protein is CASSVSSHQPQHF.

A word on this clone: Other DNA sequences within the sample encode an identical CDR3. The V and J genes are TRBV27 and TRBJ2-7, with D uncertain. Germline V lookup: CDR1 MNHEY, CDR2 SMNVEV (reference sequence). The CDR3 is made up of 13 amino acids. V lost 2 bases, J lost 0 bases, and 5 bases lay in between. Here the CDR3 reads CASSLASSYEQYF. The CDR3 DNA sequence: TGTGCCAGCAGTTTAGCGAGCTCCTACGAGCAGTACTTC.

The chain uses TRBV6-4 and TRBJ1-1; D perhaps matches TRBD1 (6 bases). Per the germline V gene, CDR1 is MRHNA and CDR2 is SNTAGT. This CDR3 contains 16 residues. With 8 bases removed from V and 4 bases from J, the gap between germline ends came to 23 bases. The CDR3 nucleotides are TGTGCCAGCTCTCCCCGACAGGAATCTATTGGCACTGAAGCTTTCTTT. This encodes CASSPRQESIGTEAFF.

Only one count was recorded for this clone. The chain carries TRBV4-1 and TRBJ2-1; 9 bases map to TRBD1. CDR1 MGHRA and CDR2 YSYEKL come from the germline V gene. There are 17 residues in the CDR3. Trimming removed 5 bases from V and 8 bases from J; junction bases left unmatched: 16. In DNA, the CDR3 is TGCGCCAGCAGCTTTAGAGCGATACAGGGGGCCCCAGATGAGCAGTTCTTC. Translation: CASSFRAIQGAPDEQFF.

This chain uses TRBV4-1 with TRBJ2-7, with 8 positions matching TRBD1. The germline V gene has CDR1 MGHRA and CDR2 YSYEKL. CDR3 length equals 14 residues. The ends lost 5 bases at V and 7 bases at J; junction bases unmatched: 10. The CDR3 coding sequence is TGCGCCAGCAGCTTACGGCAGGGGGCACAGGAGCAGTACTTC. It specifies CASSLRQGAQEQYF.

The chain has TRBV21-1 and TRBJ2-2; the table names TRBD1, a call not compared with the DNA. TRBV21-1 is deemed a pseudogene. The CDR3 has 17 residues. The CDR3 here is CASSIMTGPSNTGELFF. The CDR3, as DNA: TGTGCCAGCAGCATAATGACAGGGCCGTCGAACACCGGGGAGCTGTTTTTT.

The chain joins TRBV28 to TRBJ2-2; 7 bases align to TRBD2. The CDR3 consists of 16 residues. Germline lookup yields CDR1 MDHEN and CDR2 SYDVKM. V shed 8 bases, J shed 3 bases, and the junction held 12 bases outside the gene matches. The chain's CDR3 is CASDSLAESYTGELFF. The CDR3 bases are TGTGCCAGCGATTCCCTAGCGGAATCATACACCGGGGAGCTGTTTTTT.